Following are 15 T cell receptor beta chains from one sample sequenced in a study of blood T cell repertoires in COVID-19. Data came from immunoSEQ multiplex PCR; TCRdb stores just in-frame clones and leaves some out. The table lists hundreds of thousands of clones, around 86% of them singletons. Sequenced: peripheral blood. These receptors came from a woman aged 30 to 39 with active or convalescent COVID-19.

V is TRBV11-2 and J is TRBJ2-1; D is perhaps TRBD1 (6 bases). Trimming took off 7 bases at V and 8 bases at J, with 12 bases between the two ends. The CDR3 extends over 12 amino acids. Germline V gene lookup returns CDR1 SGHAT and CDR2 FQNNGV. The DNA for the CDR3 is TGTGCCAGCACTCCACAGGGCCATGAGCAGTTCTTC. This sequence encodes CASTPQGHEQFF.

The chain recombines TRBV7-9 with TRBJ1-3; TRBD1 matches at 10 bases. The CDR3 has 16 residues. J was trimmed by 1 base and V by 6 bases; bases with no gene match: 6. Germline loops: CDR1 SEHNR, CDR2 FQNEAQ (reference sequence). CDR3 coding DNA: TGTGCCAGCAGTCATGGACAGGGGGTATCTGGAAACACCATATATTTT. This translates into CASSHGQGVSGNTIYF.

The table lists this clone with a count of one. The rearrangement links TRBV30 to TRBJ2-7; TRBD1 matches at 9 bases. V shed 6 bases and J 2 bases; nucleotides not matched to a gene: 11. CDR1 GTSNPN and CDR2 SVGIG come from the germline V gene (reference sequence). The CDR3 sequence is 15 residues long. DNA of the CDR3: TGTGCCTGTTTGACTCGGGACAGGGTAACCTACGAGCAGTACTTC. This encodes CACLTRDRVTYEQYF.

This sequence joins TRBV7-2 and TRBJ2-2, with D uncertain. The CDR3 is made up of 15 amino acids. V was pared by 3 bases and J by 1 base, with 9 bases between. In germline, CDR1 is SGHTA, CDR2 FQGNSA. For the CDR3, the DNA is TGTGCCAGCAGCTTGACAATTTTGAACACCGGGGAGCTGTTTTTT. Translation: CASSLTILNTGELFF.

The V gene is TRBV5-4, the J gene TRBJ2-7, with 8 bases lining up with TRBD1. Germline-derived CDR1 and CDR2 are SGHNT and YYREEE (reference sequence). V lost 0 bases and J lost 5; bases outside the gene matches: 4. The CDR3 length is 14 residues. In nucleotides, the CDR3 is TGTGCCAGCAGCTTGGCAGGGGGCTACCACGAGCAGTACTTC. This sequence encodes CASSLAGGYHEQYF. Filled out from reference TRBV5-4 and TRBJ2-7, the complete variable domain reads ETGVTQSPTHLIKTRGQQVTLRCSSQSGHNTVSWYQQALGQGPQFIFQYYREEENGRGNFPPRFSGLQFPNYSSELNVNALELDDSALYLCASSLAGGYHEQYFGPGTRLTVT.

The chain uses TRBV5-4 and TRBJ2-7; TRBD1 matches at 8 bases. J lost 2 bases, V lost 2 bases, and 9 bases had no gene match. This CDR3 contains 16 residues. CDR1 SGHNT and CDR2 YYREEE come from the germline V gene (reference sequence). CDR3 amino acids: CASSLVQGTGPYEQYF. The CDR3 DNA reads TGTGCCAGCAGCTTAGTACAAGGGACAGGCCCCTACGAGCAGTACTTC.

This chain connects TRBV3-1 (or the pseudogene TRBV3-2) to TRBJ1-6, with D possibly matching TRBD1 (6 bases). V lost 0 bases and J lost 9, with 18 bases in between. CDR3 length: 17 amino acids. Germline CDR1 is LGHDT and CDR2 is YNNKEL (reference sequence). The CDR3 region has the DNA TGTGCCAGCAGCCAAGATTGGCAGGGGTTGGGTGTTTCACCCCTCCACTTT. Translated, it gives CASSQDWQGLGVSPLHF.

The V gene is TRBV10-2, the J gene TRBJ2-7, with 9 bases fitting TRBD2. Germline values: CDR1 WSHSY, CDR2 SAAADI. J was trimmed by 2 bases and V by 1 base; bases with no gene match: 6. The CDR3 extends over 16 amino acids. DNA of the CDR3: TGCGCCAGCAGTGAGTGGGGAGCGGGGGGCACCTACGAGCAGTACTTC. Protein product: CASSEWGAGGTYEQYF.

The genes are TRBV15 and TRBJ2-7; 7 nucleotides line up with TRBD1. CDR3 length: 17 residues. Germline CDR1 reads LNHNV; CDR2 reads YYDKDF (reference sequence). V shed 6 bases, J shed 4 bases, and the junction held 18 bases outside the gene matches. This CDR3 is CATRISLDRHGPYEQYF. For the CDR3, the DNA is TGTGCCACCAGGATAAGTCTGGACAGGCACGGACCTTACGAGCAGTACTTC.

V is TRBV18 and J is TRBJ1-6, with D tentatively TRBD1 (5 bases). Germline values: CDR1 KGHSH, CDR2 LQKENI. This CDR3 comprises 14 residues. V lost 8 bases and J 6 bases, leaving 14 bases between the germline ends. DNA for the CDR3: TGTGCCAGCACTCAGGGAGGTAGTAATTCACCCCTCCACTTT. Translation gives CASTQGGSNSPLHF.

This clone was picked up a small number of times. This chain joins TRBV14 and TRBJ1-2; maybe TRBD1 (5 bases). CDR3 length: 15 amino acids. Trimming took 1 base from V and 4 from J, leaving 13 bases between them. Germline loops: CDR1 SGHDN, CDR2 FVKESK. The CDR3 loop is CASSQVWGGGYGYTF. The CDR3 nucleotides read TGTGCCAGCAGCCAAGTCTGGGGCGGTGGCTATGGCTACACCTTC.

In this sample, this clone turned up a few times. CDR3 region: CASTGTGDYGYTF. The CDR3 region has the DNA TGTGCCAGCACCGGGACAGGGGACTATGGCTACACCTTC. The rearrangement joins TRBV27 to TRBJ1-2; 10 positions agree with TRBD1. This CDR3 spans 13 amino acids. The J segment lost 3 bases and the V segment lost 7 bases, leaving 2 bases of the junction unmatched. Germline CDR1 MNHEY, CDR2 SMNVEV (reference sequence).

The V call is TRBV11-2, the J call TRBJ2-1; TRBD2 agrees at 7 bases. In germline, CDR1 is SGHAT, CDR2 FQNNGV. Trimming took 5 bases from V and 0 from J; bases not matched to a gene: 10. The CDR3 runs 17 residues. CDR3 coding DNA: TGTGCCAGCAGCCGACTGGGAGCGGGGAGCTCCTACAATGAGCAGTTCTTC. Translation: CASSRLGAGSSYNEQFF. The full variable domain, rest sourced from reference TRBV11-2 and TRBJ2-1, is EAGVAQSPRYKIIEKRQSVAFWCNPISGHATLYWYQQILGQGPKLLIQFQNNGVVDDSQLPKDRFSAERLKGVDSTLKIQPAKLEDSAVYLCASSRLGAGSSYNEQFFGPGTRLTVL.

The V gene is TRBV5-1, the J gene TRBJ2-1, with 8 bases matching TRBD2. This CDR3 region has 15 residues. The V gene's germline CDR1 is SGHRS and CDR2 YFSETQ. V dropped 2 bases and J dropped 9; count of bases not matched to a gene: 10. The CDR3 here is CASSLSTSGPPEQFF. In nucleotides, the CDR3 is TGCGCCAGCAGCTTATCCACTAGCGGCCCCCCTGAGCAGTTCTTC.

Concerning this clone itself: The same CDR3 also results from other DNA sequences found in this sample. The chain uses TRBV20-1 and TRBJ2-5, with unresolved D. Germline V gene data show CDR1 as DFQATT and CDR2 as SNEGSKA (reference sequence). CDR3 size: 10 residues. V was shortened by 6 bases and J by 1 base, with 3 bases between the two germline ends. CDR3 sequence (DNA): TGCAGTGCGAGCCAAGAGACCCAGTACTTC. This encodes CSASQETQYF.